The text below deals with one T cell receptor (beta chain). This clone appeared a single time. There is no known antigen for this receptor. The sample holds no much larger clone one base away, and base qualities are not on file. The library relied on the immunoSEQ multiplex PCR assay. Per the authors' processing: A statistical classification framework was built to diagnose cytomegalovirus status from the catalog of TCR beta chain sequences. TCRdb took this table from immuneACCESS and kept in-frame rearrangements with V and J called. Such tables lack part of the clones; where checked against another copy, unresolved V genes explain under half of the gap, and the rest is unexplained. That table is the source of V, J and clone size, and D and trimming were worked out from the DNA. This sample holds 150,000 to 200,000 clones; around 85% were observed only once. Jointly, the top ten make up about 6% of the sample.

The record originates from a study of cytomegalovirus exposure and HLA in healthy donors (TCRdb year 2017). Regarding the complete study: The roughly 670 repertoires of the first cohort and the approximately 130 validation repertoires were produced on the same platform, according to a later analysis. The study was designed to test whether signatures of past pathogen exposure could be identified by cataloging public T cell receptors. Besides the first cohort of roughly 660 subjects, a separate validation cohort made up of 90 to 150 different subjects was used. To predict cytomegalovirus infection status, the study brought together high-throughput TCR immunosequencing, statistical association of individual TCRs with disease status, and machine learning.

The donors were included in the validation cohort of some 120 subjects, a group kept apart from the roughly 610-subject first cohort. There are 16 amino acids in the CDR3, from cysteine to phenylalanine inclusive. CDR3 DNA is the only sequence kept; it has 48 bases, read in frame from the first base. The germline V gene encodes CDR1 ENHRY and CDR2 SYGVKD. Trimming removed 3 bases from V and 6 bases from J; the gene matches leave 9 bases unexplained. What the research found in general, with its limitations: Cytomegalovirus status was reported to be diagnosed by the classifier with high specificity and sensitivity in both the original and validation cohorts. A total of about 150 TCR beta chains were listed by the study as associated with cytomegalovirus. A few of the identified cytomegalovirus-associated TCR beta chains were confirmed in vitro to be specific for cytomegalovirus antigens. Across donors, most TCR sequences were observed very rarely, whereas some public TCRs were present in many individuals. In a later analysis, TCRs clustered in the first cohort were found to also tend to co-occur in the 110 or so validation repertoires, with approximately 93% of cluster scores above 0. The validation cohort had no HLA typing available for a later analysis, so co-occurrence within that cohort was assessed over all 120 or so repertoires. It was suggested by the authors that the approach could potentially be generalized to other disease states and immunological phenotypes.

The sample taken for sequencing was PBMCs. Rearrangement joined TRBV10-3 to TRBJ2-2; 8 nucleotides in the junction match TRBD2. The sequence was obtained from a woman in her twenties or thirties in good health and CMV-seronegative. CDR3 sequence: CAISDRGVAGSGELFF. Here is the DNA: TGTGCCATCAGTGACCGCGGAGTAGCGGGATCCGGGGAGCTGTTTTTT.